This TCR beta chain originates from a study of Ad26.COV2.S vaccination and SARS-CoV-2 variants. About the research overall: Participants got Ad26.COV2.S intramuscularly, once or twice 56 days apart.

Germline-derived CDR1 and CDR2 are LNHDA and SQIVND (reference sequence). J gave up 3 bases and V 10 bases, and 5 bases lay outside the gene matches. The CDR3 sequence is 14 residues long. This table comes from immunoSEQ multiplex PCR, and its TCRdb copy is limited to in-frame clones, with some not included. The repertoire holds about 680,000 clones, with roughly 90% as singletons. A note on this clone: The antigen is unknown.

Specified treatment: some 20 received Ad26.COV2.S at low or high dose, single or two shots; about 5 received placebo; per-sample allocation not given. It was on day 63 after the first vaccine or placebo injection that samples were taken. Study observations and caveats: Possible underestimation of total T cell responses by the TCR breadth and depth analyses was noted. While placebo recipients had lower spike-specific TCR breadth, vaccine recipients had more.

The material sequenced was peripheral blood, taken in a trial of Ad26.COV2.S vaccine versus placebo. This TCR came from a person between 18 and 65 years old who received the Ad26.COV2.S COVID-19 vaccine or a placebo. The chain combines TRBV19 with TRBJ1-3; 11 positions agree with TRBD1. This CDR3 is CATGQGAVGNTIYF. In DNA, the CDR3 is TGTGCCACAGGACAGGGGGCTGTTGGAAACACCATATATTTT.